This is a list of T cell receptor beta chains from one sample in a study of blood T cell repertoires in COVID-19. TCRdb's copy holds only in-frame clones and misses some; the assay was immunoSEQ multiplex PCR. The sample holds around 100,000 clones; about 90% are singletons and the top ten take 4% to 5.5%. Sequencing was done on a sample of peripheral blood. All receptors come from a woman between 50 and 59 years old with COVID-19, enrolled during active disease. Both conserved end residues are part of each CDR3. Each record gives: CDR3 protein, CDR3 DNA, J gene, V gene, D gene, clone size. D genes are given only for firm matches. A clone size is listed for some rows: how often the clone was seen (once, few, many), or a class if it is expanded.

CASSSQDRGRGEQYF TGTGCCAGCAGCTCCCAGGACAGGGGGCGCGGCGAGCAGTACTTC TRBJ2-7 TRBV13 TRBD1 NA
CASKYRGSSNEQFF TGTGCCAGCAAATACAGGGGGAGTTCCAATGAGCAGTTCTTC TRBJ2-1 TRBV2 TRBD1 NA
CASSQADLAGAQETQYF TGTGCCAGCAGCCAAGCCGATCTAGCGGGGGCGCAAGAGACCCAGTACTTC TRBJ2-5 TRBV4-2 TRBD2 NA
CASRSGTGNTGELFF TGTGCCAGCAGATCCGGGACAGGGAACACCGGGGAGCTGTTTTTT TRBJ2-2 TRBV5-4 TRBD1 NA
CASSQAGTRGEYEQYF TGTGCCAGCAGCCAAGCCGGGACCCGGGGGGAATACGAGCAGTACTTC TRBJ2-7 TRBV7-9 TRBD2 NA
CASSPRLAGGPLETQYF TGTGCCAGCAGCCCCAGACTAGCGGGGGGGCCGCTGGAGACCCAGTACTTC TRBJ2-5 TRBV7-2 TRBD2 NA
CASSEGRTQETQYF TGTGCCAGCAGTGAAGGACGGACTCAAGAGACCCAGTACTTC TRBJ2-5 TRBV25-1 NA NA
CAISGTANEKLFF TGTGCCATCAGTGGGACAGCTAATGAAAAACTGTTTTTT TRBJ1-4 TRBV10-3 NA few
CASSGPEDFDTEAFF TGTGCCAGCAGCGGCCCGGAGGACTTCGACACTGAAGCTTTCTTT TRBJ1-1 TRBV2 NA few
CASSLAGRAYEQYF TGCGCCAGCAGCTTGGCCGGTAGAGCTTACGAGCAGTACTTC TRBJ2-7 TRBV5-1 NA NA
CASSVVSSGGYNEQFF TGTGCCAGCAGCGTAGTTTCTAGCGGGGGATACAATGAGCAGTTCTTC TRBJ2-1 TRBV9 TRBD2 once
CATGGAGDTQYF TGTGCCACCGGGGGGGCCGGAGATACGCAGTATTTT TRBJ2-3 TRBV24-1 NA NA
CASSENPGTVNQPQHF TGTGCCAGCAGTGAAAATCCCGGGACAGTCAATCAGCCCCAGCATTTT TRBJ1-5 TRBV2 TRBD1 NA
CASSLTGFNSPLHF TGCGCCAGCAGCTTGACAGGGTTTAATTCACCCCTCCACTTT TRBJ1-6 TRBV5-1 NA NA
CAIAGGNQETQYF TGTGCCATCGCCGGGGGGAACCAAGAGACCCAGTACTTC TRBJ2-5 TRBV2 TRBD2 NA
CASGNDRFQYF TGTGCTAGTGGTAATGACAGGTTTCAGTACTTC TRBJ2-4 TRBV12-5 NA NA
CASRRFQDNSYEQYF TGTGCCAGCAGAAGATTCCAGGACAACTCCTACGAGCAGTACTTC TRBJ2-7 TRBV6-5 NA NA
CASSLEGYNSPLHF TGTGCCAGCAGCTTAGAGGGGTATAATTCACCCCTCCACTTT TRBJ1-6 TRBV13 NA once
CASSRPGQGMVEQYF TGTGCCAGCAGCCGACCGGGACAGGGAATGGTCGAGCAGTACTTC TRBJ2-7 TRBV28 TRBD1 NA
CASSNLAGALYEQYF TGCGCCAGCAGTAACCTAGCGGGGGCCCTTTACGAGCAGTACTTC TRBJ2-7 TRBV10-2 TRBD2 NA
CASSTLENTEAFF TGTGCCAGCAGTACGCTAGAAAACACTGAAGCTTTCTTT TRBJ1-1 TRBV12-3/TRBV12-4 NA NA
CASTGPPNYGYTF TGTGCCAGCACTGGCCCGCCAAACTATGGCTACACCTTC TRBJ1-2 TRBV2 NA NA